Below, 23 T cell receptor beta chains from the same sample are listed, as sequenced in a study of shared clonotypes between healthy human individuals. TCRdb's table, derived via immunoSEQ multiplex PCR, lists solely in-frame clones and lacks some. There are some 690,000 clones in the sample; roughly 88% occur only once, and about 33% lies in the top ten. Sequencing was carried out using memory CD8+ T cells from PBMCs. Stated subset: CD45RO+ cells pooled with CCR7-negative TemRA cells. These receptors all come from a man younger than 35 in good health. Some clones in this sample may be carry-over from other donors' samples.

The chain recombines TRBV28 with TRBJ2-7; the match to TRBD1 covers 7 bases. The CDR3 covers 14 residues. From germline, CDR1 is MDHEN and CDR2 SYDVKM. V dropped 2 bases and J dropped 6; count of bases not matched to a gene: 7. The CDR3 DNA follows: TGTGCCAGCAGTTTACCACTGACAGGGATCGAGCAGTACTTC. Its translation: CASSLPLTGIEQYF. The full variable domain, rest sourced from reference TRBV28 and TRBJ2-7, is DVKVTQSSRYLVKRTGEKVFLECVQDMDHENMFWYRQDPGLGLRLIYFSYDVKMKEKGDIPEGYSVSREKKERFSLILESASTNQTSMYLCASSLPLTGIEQYFGPGTRLTVT.

The chain carries TRBV7-9 and TRBJ1-2; weak D call: TRBD1 (6 bases). The germline V gene has CDR1 SEHNR and CDR2 FQNEAQ (reference sequence). Trimming pared 5 bases from V and 6 bases from J, leaving 19 bases between. This CDR3 is 15 amino acids long. The CDR3 region is CASSPLRGRMHGYTF. Written as DNA, the CDR3 is TGTGCCAGCAGCCCCCTCCGGGGGCGGATGCATGGCTACACCTTC.

V gene TRBV5-6 combines with J gene TRBJ1-1; D unresolved. This CDR3 spans 14 amino acids. CDR1 SGHDT and CDR2 YYEEEE come from the germline V gene. V shed 0 bases and J shed 1 base, with 7 bases lying between them. CDR3 coding DNA: TGTGCCAGCAGCTTGGGGTCTCCGAACACTGAAGCTTTCTTT. This encodes CASSLGSPNTEAFF.

The genes are TRBV29-1 and TRBJ1-2, with TRBD1 identical over 9 bases. Looked up from germline, CDR1 is SQVTM and CDR2 is ANQGSEA. V was clipped by 0 bases and J by 2 bases; unmatched bases: 13. The CDR3 spans 18 residues. The CDR3 nucleotides read TGCAGCGTTGAAGAGCCAACAAACGGGACAGGGCTAAACTATGGCTACACCTTC. Translation: CSVEEPTNGTGLNYGYTF. The whole variable domain, remainder taken from reference TRBV29-1 and TRBJ1-2, is SAVISQKPSRDICQRGTSLTIQCQVDSQVTMMFWYRQQPGQSLTLIATANQGSEATYESGFVIDKFPISRPNLTFSTLTVSNMSPEDSSIYLCSVEEPTNGTGLNYGYTFGSGTRLTVV.

The gene calls are TRBV7-9 and TRBJ1-2; D possibly corresponds to TRBD1 (5 bases). With 8 bases removed from V and 4 bases from J, the gap between germline ends came to 11 bases. CDR1 SEHNR and CDR2 FQNEAQ come from the germline V gene (reference sequence). The CDR3 sequence is 12 residues long. The CDR3 coding sequence is TGTGCCAGCGGGACGGACTCCTATGGCTACACCTTC. It yields the protein CASGTDSYGYTF.

V and J are TRBV10-3 and TRBJ2-1; 8 positions agree with TRBD2. Germline V CDR1 and CDR2: ENHRY, SYGVKD. V trimming: 6 bases; J trimming: 5 bases; junction bases outside the gene matches: 9. The CDR3 has 15 residues. CDR3 in amino acids: CAIRKKLAADNEQFF. The CDR3 nucleotides read TGTGCCATCAGGAAAAAACTAGCGGCCGACAATGAGCAGTTCTTC.

The CDR3 sequence is CSVCLGTDYYEQYF. CDR3 in DNA: TGCAGCGTTTGTCTTGGGACAGACTATTACGAGCAGTACTTC. The V and J genes are TRBV29-1 and TRBJ2-7; 7 positions match TRBD1. The germline V gene has CDR1 SQVTM and CDR2 ANQGSEA. V lost 5 bases, J lost 4 bases, and 11 bases stayed unmatched. The CDR3 consists of 14 residues.

This chain uses TRBV27 with TRBJ2-7; the D gene is possibly TRBD2 (7 bases). CDR3 length: 14 amino acids. Germline CDR1 reads MNHEY; CDR2 reads SMNVEV (reference sequence). V was clipped by 2 bases and J by 2 bases, with 10 bases between them. CDR3 loop: CASSLKGGAYEQYF. DNA of the CDR3: TGTGCCAGCAGTTTAAAGGGGGGGGCCTACGAGCAGTACTTC.

J is TRBJ2-1 and V is TRBV18; D unclear. The CDR3 is made up of 16 amino acids. CDR1 is KGHSH, CDR2 LQKENI, per germline. V was pared by 0 bases and J by 1 base, with 10 bases between. CDR3 amino acids: CASSPPRSLSYNEQFF. As DNA, the CDR3 is TGTGCCAGCTCACCACCGAGGTCTCTTTCCTACAATGAGCAGTTCTTC.

The chain combines TRBV6-5 with TRBJ2-5; 8 bases agree with TRBD2. This CDR3 contains 14 residues. Germline-derived CDR1 and CDR2 are MNHEY and SVGAGI. Trimming took 6 bases from V and 1 from J; bases not matched to a gene: 4. The CDR3 nucleotides read TGTGCCAGCAGACCGGGACTAGGCCAAGAGACCCAGTACTTC. Residues: CASRPGLGQETQYF.

About this clone: Other DNA sequences in the sample encode the same CDR3. The chain combines TRBV6-5 with TRBJ1-5; no definite D call. Germline V gives CDR1 MNHEY, CDR2 SVGAGI. The CDR3 extends over 13 amino acids. Trimming took 3 bases from V and 0 from J, leaving 3 bases between them. DNA of the CDR3: TGTGCCAGCAGTTATTCTAGCAATCAGCCCCAGCATTTT. Residues: CASSYSSNQPQHF.

In the case of this clone: Within the sample, other DNA sequences also encode this same CDR3. This sequence joins TRBV7-2 and TRBJ2-7; D is ambiguous. The V end was cut by 0 bases, the J end by 0 bases, with 6 bases between. CDR1 is SGHTA and CDR2 is FQGNSA in the germline V gene. The CDR3 extends over 14 amino acids. The CDR3 bases are TGTGCCAGCAGCTTAGCGGGCCTCTCCTACGAGCAGTACTTC. This encodes CASSLAGLSYEQYF.

The table lists this clone with a count of one. The chain employs TRBV7-7 and TRBJ1-1, with D unresolved. This CDR3 comprises 13 residues. The V gene lost 2 bases and the J gene lost 5 bases, with 9 bases spanning the gap. Germline-derived CDR1 and CDR2 are SSHAT and FNYEAQ (reference sequence). The CDR3 region has the DNA TGTGCCAGCAGCTTATCCTTGCGGACTGAAGCTTTCTTT. Amino acids: CASSLSLRTEAFF. Based on the CDR3 plus reference TRBV7-7 and TRBJ1-1, the full variable domain is GAGVSQSPRYKVTKRGQDVTLRCDPISSHATLYWYQQALGQGPEFLTYFNYEAQPDKSGLPSDRFSAERPEGSISTLTIQRTEQRDSAMYRCASSLSLRTEAFFGQGTRLTVV.

The rearrangement links TRBV28 to TRBJ1-2; no clear D gene. The V end was cut by 11 bases, the J end by 8 bases, with 24 bases between. Germline loops: CDR1 MDHEN, CDR2 SYDVKM. The CDR3 runs 14 residues. CDR3 sequence (DNA): TGTGCCGAAAGTTCGACCGGGCCCCCGGGGGGCTACACCTTC. Its translation is CAESSTGPPGGYTF.

This chain joins TRBV27 and TRBJ2-1; 7 bases match TRBD1. The CDR3 totals 18 residues. Germline V gene sequence: CDR1 MNHEY, CDR2 SMNVEV (reference sequence). The V and J ends lost 6 bases and 0 bases, in that order; junction bases with no gene match: 14. CDR3 sequence reads: CASRLTGQESYSYNEQFF. CDR3 DNA sequence: TGTGCCAGCAGGCTCACTGGACAGGAGTCCTACTCCTACAATGAGCAGTTCTTC.

The chain uses TRBV5-1 and TRBJ2-6; D is possibly TRBD2 (6 bases). The CDR3 is made up of 15 amino acids. V dropped 4 bases and J dropped 4 bases, with 12 bases sitting between them. Germline assignment: CDR1 SGHRS and CDR2 YFSETQ. The CDR3 DNA sequence: TGCGCCAGCAGCCCACGGGACTCGGGGGCCAACGTCCTGACTTTC. Protein: CASSPRDSGANVLTF. Together with reference TRBV5-1 and TRBJ2-6, the CDR3 gives the full variable domain: KAGVTQTPRYLIKTRGQQVTLSCSPISGHRSVSWYQQTPGQGLQFLFEYFSETQRNKGNFPGRFSGRQFSNSRSEMNVSTLELGDSALYLCASSPRDSGANVLTFGAGSRLTVL.

CDR3 sequence reads: CASSPFPNYGYTF. CDR3 in DNA: TGTGCCAGCAGCCCCTTTCCGAACTATGGCTACACCTTC. The chain couples TRBV7-6 to TRBJ1-2; D is uncertain. Germline CDR1 and CDR2: SGHVS and FNYEAQ. V dropped 5 bases and J dropped 2 bases, with 9 bases sitting between them. The CDR3 is 13 residues long. The variable domain in full, completed from reference TRBV7-6 and TRBJ1-2, reads GAGVSQSPRYKVTKRGQDVALRCDPISGHVSLYWYRQALGQGPEFLTYFNYEAQQDKSGLPNDRFSAERPEGSISTLTIQRTEQRDSAMYRCASSPFPNYGYTFGSGTRLTVV.

The chain has TRBV27 and TRBJ2-1; the D gene is possibly TRBD2 (5 bases). This CDR3 has 17 amino acids. Germline assignment: CDR1 MNHEY and CDR2 SMNVEV (reference sequence). V was cut by 0 bases and J by 10 bases, with 22 bases left in between. The CDR3 bases are TGTGCCAGCAGTTTATCCTACCCGGCGGTTGGTAGCGTAGAGCAGTTCTTC. Translating gives CASSLSYPAVGSVEQFF.

The V call is TRBV10-3, the J call TRBJ2-6, with D possibly called TRBD1 or TRBD2 (5 bases each). This CDR3 region has 17 residues. Trimming removed 4 bases from V and 1 base from J, with 14 bases in between. From germline, CDR1 is ENHRY and CDR2 SYGVKD. The CDR3 here is CAISGPGPQSGANVLTF. CDR3 in DNA: TGTGCCATCAGTGGACCGGGACCCCAATCTGGGGCCAACGTCCTGACTTTC.

Only a few counts were recorded for this clone. The rearrangement joins TRBV29-1 to TRBJ2-1; TRBD2 matches 13 bases. This CDR3 is built from 16 residues. With 1 base clipped from V and 5 bases from J, the junction kept 5 bases outside the gene matches. Germline lookup yields CDR1 SQVTM and CDR2 ANQGSEA. CDR3 residues: CSVEGTSGRGDNEQFF. CDR3 DNA: TGCAGCGTTGAAGGGACTAGCGGGAGAGGTGACAATGAGCAGTTCTTC.

The genes are TRBV6-5 and TRBJ2-1, with D possibly matching TRBD2 (5 bases). The ends were cut back, 6 bases at V and 1 base at J, with 13 bases in the middle. Germline CDR1 and CDR2: MNHEY and SVGAGI. This CDR3 has 15 amino acids. CDR3 nucleotides: TGTGCCAGCAGAATAGGCGGGTCTTCCTACAATGAGCAGTTCTTC. Translation gives CASRIGGSSYNEQFF.

The genes are TRBV5-5 and TRBJ2-2, with 15 bases that match TRBD2. In germline, CDR1 is SGHKS, CDR2 YYEKEE (reference sequence). With 4 bases clipped from V and 0 bases from J, the junction kept 4 bases outside the gene matches. The CDR3 spans 18 residues. The CDR3 bases are TGTGCCAGCAGCCTCCGGACTAGCGGGAGGGCGAACACCGGGGAGCTGTTTTTT. Its protein product is CASSLRTSGRANTGELFF.

The chain uses TRBV4-3 and TRBJ2-7; D gene ambiguous. Germline CDR1 and CDR2: LGHNA and YSLEER. The V and J ends lost 4 bases and 1 base respectively, with 14 bases between them. The CDR3 spans 15 residues. This chain's CDR3 is CASSRENRRSYEQYF. Written as DNA, the CDR3 is TGCGCCAGCAGCCGAGAGAACCGACGGTCCTACGAGCAGTACTTC.